One sample yielded the 17 T cell receptor beta chains listed below, sequenced in a study of cytomegalovirus exposure and HLA in healthy donors. Researchers ran the PCR with 60 Vbeta and 13 Jbeta primers. The data were produced by immunoSEQ multiplex PCR, yet TCRdb's version contains in-frame clones alone and is incomplete. There are roughly 110,000 clones in the sample; more than 75% occur only once, and 2% to 3% lies in the top ten. The sample consisted of PBMCs. Receptors originate from a man younger than 45 in good health and CMV-seropositive.

The chain links TRBV5-8 to TRBJ2-1; a weak D match, TRBD1 (7 bases). This CDR3 has 16 amino acids. V lost 4 bases to trimming and J lost 7 bases, with 21 bases between them. Germline V gives CDR1 SGHTS, CDR2 YDEGEE. In nucleotides, the CDR3 is TGTGCCAGCAGCCTCAAAAGGAGGGGGCTTAGGAATGAGCAGTTCTTC. It yields the protein CASSLKRRGLRNEQFF. Full variable domain (remainder filled in from reference TRBV5-8 and TRBJ2-1): EAGVTQSPTHLIKTRGQQATLRCSPISGHTSVYWYQQALGLGLQFLLWYDEGEERNRGNFPPRFSGRQFPNYSSELNVNALELEDSALYLCASSLKRRGLRNEQFFGPGTRLTVL.

The chain carries TRBV7-6 and TRBJ1-5; D call uncertain. CDR1 and CDR2 from the germline V gene are SGHVS and FNYEAQ. The length of the CDR3 is 13 residues. Between the trimmed V and J ends, which lost 0 bases and 6 bases, there was a span of 6 bases. The CDR3 loop reads CASSLALFQPQHF. The CDR3 region has the DNA TGTGCCAGCAGCTTAGCGCTATTTCAGCCCCAGCATTTT. Based on the CDR3 plus reference TRBV7-6 and TRBJ1-5, the full variable domain is GAGVSQSPRYKVTKRGQDVALRCDPISGHVSLYWYRQALGQGPEFLTYFNYEAQQDKSGLPNDRFSAERPEGSISTLTIQRTEQRDSAMYRCASSLALFQPQHFGDGTRLSIL.

The J gene is TRBJ2-5, the V gene TRBV19; TRBD1 is a possible D gene (5 bases). V lost 8 bases and J lost 7, with 17 bases in between. Germline CDR1 is LNHDA and CDR2 is SQIVND (reference sequence). This CDR3 region has 13 residues. The CDR3 bases are TGTGCCAGTGGCAGGGAATTGTTGGGGACCCAGTACTTC. Translated: CASGRELLGTQYF.

The CDR3 DNA sequence: TGTGCCAGCAGTGATGGGGCTGCGGGACGTCAGCCCCAGCATTTT. The encoded protein is CASSDGAAGRQPQHF. V gene TRBV2 combines with J gene TRBJ1-5; weak D call: TRBD1 (5 bases). Trimming took 3 bases from V and 6 from J, leaving 15 bases between them. CDR1 is SNHLY and CDR2 is FYNNEI in the germline V gene. The CDR3 is made up of 15 amino acids.

The chain employs TRBV7-6 and TRBJ1-4; TRBD1 aligns across 9 bases. The CDR3 sequence is 14 residues long. Germline trimming cut 4 bases from V and 7 bases from J; bases unmatched to any gene: 4. In germline, CDR1 is SGHVS, CDR2 FNYEAQ. The CDR3 DNA reads TGTGCCAGCAGCTCCCGACAGGGGGGTGAAAAACTGTTTTTT. Amino acids: CASSSRQGGEKLFF. Looking up the rest from reference TRBV7-6 and TRBJ1-4 gives the full variable domain: GAGVSQSPRYKVTKRGQDVALRCDPISGHVSLYWYRQALGQGPEFLTYFNYEAQQDKSGLPNDRFSAERPEGSISTLTIQRTEQRDSAMYRCASSSRQGGEKLFFGSGTQLSVL.

The rearrangement uses TRBV11-1 and TRBJ2-2; 7 nucleotides match TRBD1. With V trimmed by 5 bases and J by 0 bases, 9 bases remained unmatched. This CDR3 has 17 amino acids. The germline CDR1 and CDR2 sequences are SGHAT and FQDESV (reference sequence). The CDR3 loop is CASSHFRTGANTGELFF. The CDR3 nucleotides read TGTGCCAGCAGCCACTTTCGGACAGGAGCGAACACCGGGGAGCTGTTTTTT.

V usage is TRBV20-1 and J usage is TRBJ2-7; perhaps TRBD2 as D (6 bases). This CDR3 has 11 residues. Germline V gene lookup returns CDR1 DFQATT and CDR2 SNEGSKA (reference sequence). V lost 6 bases and J 6 bases, leaving 12 bases between the germline ends. The CDR3: CSALRGGEQYF. The CDR3 DNA follows: TGCAGTGCGCTCCGGGGAGGCGAGCAGTACTTC.

This clone appeared a few times. The chain employs TRBV6-5 and TRBJ1-2; no definite D call. V lost 2 bases, J lost 4 bases, and 8 bases lay in between. Germline lookup yields CDR1 MNHEY and CDR2 SVGAGI. This CDR3 spans 13 amino acids. CDR3 nucleotide sequence: TGTGCCAGCAGTTACGGTGGTAGCTATGGCTACACCTTC. This translates into CASSYGGSYGYTF.

This rearrangement joins TRBV7-9 to TRBJ2-7; TRBD1 might be the D (5 bases). The germline gives CDR1 SEHNR, CDR2 FQNEAQ (reference sequence). This CDR3 comprises 15 residues. Trimming pared 0 bases from V and 6 bases from J, leaving 15 bases between. The CDR3 bases are TGTGCCAGCAGCTTAGCGGGCAGGGTGGTCCGCGAGCAGTACTTC. Its translation is CASSLAGRVVREQYF.

The V and J genes are TRBV19 and TRBJ2-2; 12 nucleotides line up with TRBD2. CDR3 length: 15 residues. The germline V gene has CDR1 LNHDA and CDR2 SQIVND (reference sequence). V lost 5 bases and J lost 6; bases outside the gene matches: 4. As DNA, the CDR3 is TGTGCCAGTAGTCGACTAGCGGGAGATGCCGGGGAGCTGTTTTTT. Its translation is CASSRLAGDAGELFF.

V usage is TRBV4-1 and J usage is TRBJ2-7; TRBD1 matches 10 bases. V trimming: 3 bases; J trimming: 1 base; junction bases outside the gene matches: 3. CDR3 length: 15 residues. Germline assignment: CDR1 MGHRA and CDR2 YSYEKL. The CDR3 region has the DNA TGCGCCAGCAGCCATGGGACAGGGGAATCCTACGAGCAGTACTTC. Amino acids: CASSHGTGESYEQYF.

In its sample, this clone was seen once. The genes are TRBV7-9 and TRBJ2-3; perhaps TRBD2 as D (6 bases). V was clipped by 6 bases and J by 2 bases, with 12 bases between them. The CDR3 is 14 residues long. The germline gives CDR1 SEHNR, CDR2 FQNEAQ (reference sequence). CDR3 region: CASSWDSHTDTQYF. The CDR3 DNA reads as TGTGCCAGCAGTTGGGACTCTCACACAGATACGCAGTATTTT. The full variable domain, rest sourced from reference TRBV7-9 and TRBJ2-3, is DTGVSQNPRHKITKRGQNVTFRCDPISEHNRLYWYRQTLGQGPEFLTYFQNEAQLEKSRLLSDRFSAERPKGSFSTLEIQRTEQGDSAMYLCASSWDSHTDTQYFGPGTRLTVL.

The CDR3 here is CASSLDLGAAGNEQFF. The DNA for the CDR3 is TGTGCCAGCAGCTTAGATCTTGGAGCCGCCGGCAATGAGCAGTTCTTC. The chain employs TRBV7-9 and TRBJ2-1; unclear D gene. Trimming took off 1 base at V and 6 bases at J, with 16 bases between the two ends. The CDR3 is made up of 16 amino acids. Per the germline V gene, CDR1 is SEHNR and CDR2 is FQNEAQ (reference sequence).

CDR3 in amino acids: CASSLVGGDNGYTF. CDR3 DNA sequence: TGCGCCAGCAGCTTGGTTGGGGGCGATAATGGCTACACCTTC. V is TRBV5-1 and J is TRBJ1-2, with a tentative D call TRBD1 (6 bases). The germline V gene encodes CDR1 SGHRS and CDR2 YFSETQ. The V and J ends lost 0 bases and 6 bases respectively, with 12 bases between them. This CDR3 is 14 amino acids long.

This rearrangement joins TRBV11-3 to TRBJ2-7; D ambiguous. The CDR3 length is 15 residues. V lost 1 base and J 3 bases, leaving 13 bases between the germline ends. Germline assignment: CDR1 SGHNT and CDR2 YENEEA. Written as DNA, the CDR3 is TGTGCCAGCAGCTTAGGCCGCGGATCAAGCTACGAGCAGTACTTC. Protein: CASSLGRGSSYEQYF.

This clone was recorded only once. The chain joins TRBV6-5 to TRBJ1-1, with a tentative D call TRBD1 (6 bases). The CDR3 is 14 amino acids. Per germline, CDR1 MNHEY and CDR2 SVGAGI. V lost 5 bases and J 3 bases, leaving 13 bases between the germline ends. The CDR3 region is CASSPQGSHTEAFF. CDR3 sequence (DNA): TGTGCCAGCAGTCCACAGGGCTCCCACACTGAAGCTTTCTTT.

This chain links TRBV11-2 with TRBJ1-1; D may be TRBD1 (6 bases). The CDR3 has 14 residues. Trimming stripped 4 bases from V and 1 base from J, with 10 bases between. CDR1 is SGHAT and CDR2 is FQNNGV in the germline V gene. CDR3 sequence: CASSSSQGNTEAFF. CDR3 in DNA: TGTGCCAGCAGCTCCTCACAGGGGAACACTGAAGCTTTCTTT. Full variable domain (outside the CDR3, taken from reference TRBV11-2 and TRBJ1-1): EAGVAQSPRYKIIEKRQSVAFWCNPISGHATLYWYQQILGQGPKLLIQFQNNGVVDDSQLPKDRFSAERLKGVDSTLKIQPAKLEDSAVYLCASSSSQGNTEAFFGQGTRLTVV.